Following are 18 T cell receptor beta chains from one sample sequenced in a study of CXCR3-negative and CXCR3-positive naive CD8 T cells. UMI-labeled 5' RACE TRB cDNA libraries were prepared from the cells. TCRdb re-called the 5' RACE reads; every CDR3 protein appears as one record, without DNA. The sample has more than 50,000 distinct CDR3 sequences; the top ten hold more than 1.3%. Specimen: naive CXCR3- CD8+ T cells from blood. Subset: CD45RO-CCR7+CD27+CD95- naive CD8+ T cells lacking CXCR3 (TNR3-). The receptors come from a human donor in good health. Some clones in this sample may be carry-over from other donors' samples.

This chain uses TRBV27 with TRBJ2-1; the D call of TRBD2 rests on TCRdb alone, since no DNA is present to check it. The germline gives CDR1 MNHEY, CDR2 SMNVEV (reference sequence). The CDR3 runs 15 residues. The chain's CDR3 is CASRSGGASYNEQFF.

The chain uses TRBV29-1 and TRBJ2-5; TCRdb designates TRBD1, a call that cannot be tested without DNA. The CDR3 is 14 residues long. The germline V gene encodes CDR1 SQVTM and CDR2 ANQGSEA. The CDR3 loop is CSVEDPVGQETQYF. The full variable domain, in which reference TRBV29-1 and TRBJ2-5 provide the parts outside the CDR3, is SAVISQKPSRDICQRGTSLTIQCQVDSQVTMMFWYRQQPGQSLTLIATANQGSEATYESGFVIDKFPISRPNLTFSTLTVSNMSPEDSSIYLCSVEDPVGQETQYFGPGTRLLVL.

The CDR3 reads CSVEGPTGELFF. This chain joins TRBV29-1 and TRBJ2-2; without DNA, the TCRdb call of TRBD1 cannot be checked. Per the germline V gene, CDR1 is SQVTM and CDR2 is ANQGSEA. CDR3 length equals 12 residues.

The rearrangement joins TRBV11-2 to TRBJ2-1; lacking DNA, the TRBD2 call made by TCRdb goes unchecked. CDR3 length: 15 amino acids. CDR1 and CDR2 from the germline V gene are SGHAT and FQNNGV. The CDR3 region is CASSQTSGLVNEQFF.

The gene calls are TRBV14 and TRBJ2-3. Germline-derived CDR1 and CDR2 are SGHDN and FVKESK. This CDR3 has 14 amino acids. CDR3 amino acids: CASSQVPAPDTQYF. Full variable domain (rest looked up from reference TRBV14 and TRBJ2-3): EAGVTQFPSHSVIEKGQTVTLRCDPISGHDNLYWYRRVMGKEIKFLLHFVKESKQDESGMPNNRFLAERTGGTYSTLKVQPAELEDSGVYFCASSQVPAPDTQYFGPGTRLTVL.

J is TRBJ2-7 and V is TRBV20-1; the TRBD1 assignment by TCRdb is unverifiable without DNA. CDR1 DFQATT and CDR2 SNEGSKA come from the germline V gene (reference sequence). The CDR3 has 15 residues. The CDR3 here is CSARDRDTYSYEQYF.

The chain carries TRBV7-2 and TRBJ2-1; TCRdb proposes TRBD2, but this gene call is untestable without DNA. The germline gives CDR1 SGHTA, CDR2 FQGNSA. This CDR3 has 16 amino acids. The CDR3: CASSVTSGSSYNEQFF.

The rearrangement uses TRBV7-9 and TRBJ1-1. The CDR3 contains 11 residues. The germline V gene encodes CDR1 SEHNR and CDR2 FQNEAQ (reference sequence). CDR3 protein: CASSLGEEAFF.

The J gene is TRBJ2-3, the V gene TRBV28; TCRdb's D call, TRBD2, is unchecked because there is no DNA. CDR3 length: 15 residues. Looked up from germline, CDR1 is MDHEN and CDR2 is SYDVKM. The CDR3 protein is CASSFGGTSADTQYF. Variable domain in full (rest from reference TRBV28 and TRBJ2-3): DVKVTQSSRYLVKRTGEKVFLECVQDMDHENMFWYRQDPGLGLRLIYFSYDVKMKEKGDIPEGYSVSREKKERFSLILESASTNQTSMYLCASSFGGTSADTQYFGPGTRLTVL.

CDR3 sequence reads: CASSQEWAGRNEQYF. The chain is built from TRBV4-2 and TRBJ2-7. CDR3 length: 15 amino acids. Germline lookup yields CDR1 LGHNA and CDR2 YNFKEQ.

The J gene is TRBJ2-7, the V gene TRBV7-9; checking the TCRdb D call of TRBD1 is not possible without DNA. CDR3 length: 14 residues. The germline CDR1 and CDR2 sequences are SEHNR and FQNEAQ (reference sequence). CDR3 residues: CASSWDRFTYEQYF.

The J gene is TRBJ1-5, the V gene TRBV20-1. The length of the CDR3 is 14 residues. Germline loops: CDR1 DFQATT, CDR2 SNEGSKA (reference sequence). The CDR3 reads CSASRGYSNQPQHF.

CDR3 sequence reads: CASSRGAMDSDTQYF. The V gene is TRBV4-1, the J gene TRBJ2-3; TCRdb's assignment of TRBD2 cannot be checked, as there is no DNA. Germline V CDR1 and CDR2: MGHRA, YSYEKL. The CDR3 runs to 15 residues.

CDR3 amino acids: CSVGTGGEQYF. The chain carries TRBV29-1 and TRBJ2-7; TCRdb's assignment of TRBD1 cannot be checked, as there is no DNA. Germline assignment: CDR1 SQVTM and CDR2 ANQGSEA. There are 11 residues in the CDR3.

The J gene is TRBJ2-3, the V gene TRBV28; TCRdb's assignment of TRBD1 cannot be checked, as there is no DNA. Germline-derived CDR1 and CDR2 are MDHEN and SYDVKM. The CDR3 spans 14 residues. Here the CDR3 reads CASTPRSSTDTQYF.

V is TRBV4-1 and J is TRBJ2-1; the TCRdb D gene call, TRBD2, has no DNA to confirm it. CDR1 and CDR2 (germline): MGHRA, YSYEKL. This CDR3 has 15 residues. The CDR3 is CASSQEMGGGYEQFF.

The chain joins TRBV6-5 to TRBJ2-1; TCRdb names TRBD1, which stays unverified in the absence of DNA. The CDR3 has 13 residues. Germline V CDR1 and CDR2: MNHEY, SVGAGI. CDR3 sequence reads: CASQNPGRNEQFF.

The chain links TRBV27 to TRBJ2-3. The CDR3 has 14 residues. CDR1 is MNHEY, CDR2 SMNVEV, per germline (reference sequence). CDR3: CASSSHLGTDTQYF.